This T cell receptor beta chain derives from a study of CD8 T cells in Susac syndrome. The CDR3 spans 14 residues. V was pared by 0 bases and J by 3 bases, with 11 bases between. In germline, CDR1 is DFQATT, CDR2 SNEGSKA (reference sequence). Random hexamers were used to reverse transcribe the RNA input (about 0.5 to 1 ug). TCRdb analysed the immunoSEQ multiplex PCR reads with MiXCR anew, one entry per CDR3 protein. The repertoire holds around 120,000 distinct CDR3 sequences, 90% to 95% seen once, with 0.093% in the top ten. Sequencing was carried out using CD4+ T cells from PBMCs. The TCR sequence derives from a human donor with multiple sclerosis. This sequence joins TRBV20-1 and TRBJ1-1; D not resolved. The CDR3 nucleotides read TGCAGTGCTAGAGAAGGGCCCCCTCACACTGAAGCTTTCTTT. Protein sequence: CSAREGPPHTEAFF.